The clone carrying this T cell receptor beta chain was seen only once. Its antigen is not known. This sample was taken from a study of post-analysis software for immune sequencing data. In the study overall: Clinical courses comprised relapsing-remitting, secondary progressive and progressive-relapsing multiple sclerosis.

The study, taken as a whole, reports: Comparison of patients with controls showed about 5 TRBV segments more frequent in patients, TRBV5-6, TRBV5-1 and TRBV20-1 among them. There was significantly lower normalized Chao1 diversity in multiple sclerosis patients than in controls.

CDR1 and CDR2 from the germline V gene are LNHNV and YYDKDF (reference sequence). The CDR3 length is 15 residues. The TCR beta cDNA libraries carried unique molecular identifiers. TCRdb called the PCR reads again in MiXCR, with one record for every CDR3 protein. The data show hundreds of thousands of distinct CDR3 sequences, 30% to 45% seen once. The sequence was obtained from a girl aged 10 to 17 with multiple sclerosis. V is TRBV15 and J is TRBJ2-5, with 10 nucleotides matching TRBD2. The J call is uncertain, as TRBJ2-7 better fits the DNA end. Sequences were obtained from blood. CDR3 coding DNA: TGTGCCACCAGCCCCAGGACTAGCGGTTACTACGAGCAGTACTTC. It yields the protein CATSPRTSGYYEQYF.